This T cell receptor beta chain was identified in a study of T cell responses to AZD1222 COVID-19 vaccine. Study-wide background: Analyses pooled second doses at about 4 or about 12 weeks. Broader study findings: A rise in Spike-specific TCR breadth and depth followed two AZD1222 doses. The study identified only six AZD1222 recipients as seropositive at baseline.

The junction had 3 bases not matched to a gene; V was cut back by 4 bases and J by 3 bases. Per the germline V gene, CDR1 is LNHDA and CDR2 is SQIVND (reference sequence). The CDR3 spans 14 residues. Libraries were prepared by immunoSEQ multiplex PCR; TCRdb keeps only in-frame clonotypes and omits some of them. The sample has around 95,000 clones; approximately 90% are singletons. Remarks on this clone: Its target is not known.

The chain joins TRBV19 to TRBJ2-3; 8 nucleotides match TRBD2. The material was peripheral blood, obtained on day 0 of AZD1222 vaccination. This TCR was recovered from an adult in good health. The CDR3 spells CASSRSGGTDTQYF. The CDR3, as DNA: TGTGCCAGTAGTAGGAGCGGGGGTACAGATACGCAGTATTTT.